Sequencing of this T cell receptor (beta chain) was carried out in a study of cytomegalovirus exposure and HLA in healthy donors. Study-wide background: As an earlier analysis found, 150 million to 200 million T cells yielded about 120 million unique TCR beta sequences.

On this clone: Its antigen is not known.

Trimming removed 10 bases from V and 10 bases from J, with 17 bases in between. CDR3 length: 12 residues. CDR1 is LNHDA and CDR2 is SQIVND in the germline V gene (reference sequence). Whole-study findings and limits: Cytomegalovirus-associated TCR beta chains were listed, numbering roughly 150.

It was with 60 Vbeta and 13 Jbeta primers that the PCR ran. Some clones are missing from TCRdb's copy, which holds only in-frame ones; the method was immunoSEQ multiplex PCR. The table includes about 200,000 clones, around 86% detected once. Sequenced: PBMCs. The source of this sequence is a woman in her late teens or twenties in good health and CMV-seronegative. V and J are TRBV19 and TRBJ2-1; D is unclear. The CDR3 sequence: CATSPTPVEQFF. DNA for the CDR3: TGTGCCACTTCCCCAACTCCGGTAGAGCAGTTCTTC.